These 2 T cell receptor beta chains share one sample of origin, sequenced in a study of blood T cell repertoires in COVID-19. This table comes from immunoSEQ multiplex PCR, and its TCRdb copy is limited to in-frame clones, with some not included. The sample lists a few hundred thousand clones, roughly 77% occurring once. The source material was PBMCs or T cells enriched from blood (not recorded which). The receptor set was obtained from a middle-aged man who had recovered from COVID-19.

This chain uses TRBV18 with TRBJ2-4, with 9 nucleotides matching TRBD1. The CDR3 contains 13 residues. Germline values: CDR1 KGHSH, CDR2 LQKENI. The J segment lost 9 bases and the V segment lost 6 bases, leaving 6 bases of the junction unmatched. CDR3 sequence reads: CASSEMGQGIQYF. The CDR3 DNA sequence: TGTGCCAGCTCGGAAATGGGACAGGGCATTCAGTACTTC.

V gene TRBV9 combines with J gene TRBJ1-2; D is ambiguous. V gave up 2 bases and J gave up 5 bases, with 10 bases separating them. The CDR3 consists of 13 residues. From germline, CDR1 is SGDLS and CDR2 YYNGEE. The CDR3 here is CASSVVPGYGYTF. The CDR3 coding sequence is TGTGCCAGCAGCGTCGTTCCCGGGTATGGCTACACCTTC.